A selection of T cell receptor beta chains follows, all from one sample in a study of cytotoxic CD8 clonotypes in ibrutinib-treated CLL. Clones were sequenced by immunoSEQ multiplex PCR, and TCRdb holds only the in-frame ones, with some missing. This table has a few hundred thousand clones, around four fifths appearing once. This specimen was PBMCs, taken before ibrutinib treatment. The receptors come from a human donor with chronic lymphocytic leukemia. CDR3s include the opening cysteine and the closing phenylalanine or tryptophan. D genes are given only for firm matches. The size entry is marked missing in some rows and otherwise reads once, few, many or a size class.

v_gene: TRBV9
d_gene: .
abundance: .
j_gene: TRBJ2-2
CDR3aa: CASSVDRRVNTGELFF
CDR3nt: TGTGCCAGCAGCGTAGATCGCAGGGTGAACACCGGGGAGCTGTTTTTT

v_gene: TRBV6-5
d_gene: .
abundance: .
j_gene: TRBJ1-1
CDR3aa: CASSYSAGGNTEAFF
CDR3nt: TGTGCCAGCAGTTACTCAGCTGGGGGGAACACTGAAGCTTTCTTT

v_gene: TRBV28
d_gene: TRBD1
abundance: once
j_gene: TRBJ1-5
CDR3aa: CATQGSNQPQHF
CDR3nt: TGTGCCACACAGGGGAGCAATCAGCCCCAGCATTTT

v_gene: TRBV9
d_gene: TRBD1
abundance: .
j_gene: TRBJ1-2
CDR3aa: CASSLDREDYYGYTF
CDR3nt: TGTGCCAGCAGCTTGGACAGGGAGGATTACTATGGCTACACCTTC

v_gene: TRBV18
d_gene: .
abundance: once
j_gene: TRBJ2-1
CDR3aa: CASSLDLFNEQFF
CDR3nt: TGTGCCAGCTCACTGGACTTGTTTAATGAGCAGTTCTTC

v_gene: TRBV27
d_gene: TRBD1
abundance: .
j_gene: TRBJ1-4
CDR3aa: CASSTTGQGWEKLFF
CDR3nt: TGTGCCAGCAGCACCACTGGACAGGGATGGGAAAAACTGTTTTTT

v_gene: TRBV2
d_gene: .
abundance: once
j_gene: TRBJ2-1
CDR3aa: CAGTGGPYNEQFF
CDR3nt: TGTGCCGGTACTGGGGGGCCCTACAATGAGCAGTTCTTC

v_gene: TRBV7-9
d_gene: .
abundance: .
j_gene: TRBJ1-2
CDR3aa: CASTEKGTLYTF
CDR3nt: TGTGCCAGCACCGAGAAAGGGACCCTCTACACCTTC

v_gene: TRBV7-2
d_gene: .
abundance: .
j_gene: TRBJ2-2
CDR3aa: CASSPRDAGELFF
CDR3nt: TGTGCCAGCAGCCCTAGGGACGCCGGGGAGCTGTTTTTT

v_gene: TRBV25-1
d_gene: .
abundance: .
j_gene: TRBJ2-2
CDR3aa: CASSGPLIPTGELFF
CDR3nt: TGTGCCAGCAGTGGGCCCTTAATTCCCACCGGGGAGCTGTTTTTT

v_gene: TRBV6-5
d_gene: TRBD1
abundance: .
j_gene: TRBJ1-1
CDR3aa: CASSRDRVMNTEAFF
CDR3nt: TGTGCCAGCAGTAGGGACAGGGTGATGAACACTGAAGCTTTCTTT

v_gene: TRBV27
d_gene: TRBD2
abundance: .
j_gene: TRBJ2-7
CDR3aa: CASSQYRTSGRLDEQYF
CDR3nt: TGTGCCAGCAGCCAGTACCGGACTAGCGGTAGGTTGGACGAGCAGTACTTC

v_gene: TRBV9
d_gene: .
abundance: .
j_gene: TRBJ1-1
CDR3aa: CASRTGTGEAFF
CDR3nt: TGTGCCAGCAGAACGGGCACGGGGGAAGCTTTCTTT

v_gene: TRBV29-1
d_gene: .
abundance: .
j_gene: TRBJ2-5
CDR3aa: CSVYRTGQETQYF
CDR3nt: TGCAGCGTTTATAGGACTGGCCAAGAGACCCAGTACTTC

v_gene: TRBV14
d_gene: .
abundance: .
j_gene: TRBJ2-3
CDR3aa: CASSQVSRPGTDTQYF
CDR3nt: TGTGCCAGCAGCCAAGTGTCGAGGCCGGGCACAGATACGCAGTATTTT

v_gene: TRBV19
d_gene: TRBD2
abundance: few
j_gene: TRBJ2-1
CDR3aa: CASSRWELADYNEQFF
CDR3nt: TGTGCCAGTAGTAGGTGGGAACTAGCGGATTACAATGAGCAGTTCTTC

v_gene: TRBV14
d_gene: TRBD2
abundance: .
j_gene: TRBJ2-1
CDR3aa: CASSQGLVNEQFF
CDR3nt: TGTGCCAGCAGCCAGGGACTAGTTAATGAGCAGTTCTTC

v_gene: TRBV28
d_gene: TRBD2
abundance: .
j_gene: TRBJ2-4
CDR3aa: CASSPLAGLLNIQYF
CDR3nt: TGTGCCAGCAGTCCCTTAGCGGGACTTCTAAACATTCAGTACTTC

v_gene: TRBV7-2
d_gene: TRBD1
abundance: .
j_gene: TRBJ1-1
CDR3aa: CASSLLQGLSTEAFF
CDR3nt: TGTGCCAGCAGCCTTCTACAGGGGCTTAGTACTGAAGCTTTCTTT

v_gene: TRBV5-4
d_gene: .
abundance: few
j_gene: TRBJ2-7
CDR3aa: CASSRRDDGEQYF
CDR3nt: TGTGCCAGCAGCCGCCGGGACGATGGGGAGCAGTACTTC

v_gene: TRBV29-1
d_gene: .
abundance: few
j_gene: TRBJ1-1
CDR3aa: CSGTVQVNTEAFF
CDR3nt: TGCAGTGGGACCGTGCAGGTGAACACTGAAGCTTTCTTT

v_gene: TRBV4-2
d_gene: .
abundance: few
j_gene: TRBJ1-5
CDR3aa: CASSDGSLDQPQHF
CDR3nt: TGTGCCAGCAGCGATGGCAGCCTTGATCAGCCCCAGCATTTT

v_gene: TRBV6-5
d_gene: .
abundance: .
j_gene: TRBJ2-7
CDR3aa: CASSSTYEQYF
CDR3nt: TGTGCCAGCAGTTCAACCTACGAGCAGTACTTC

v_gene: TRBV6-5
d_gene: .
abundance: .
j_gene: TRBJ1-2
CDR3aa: CASSSKQGNNYGYTF
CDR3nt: TGTGCCAGCAGTTCTAAGCAGGGAAACAACTATGGCTACACCTTC

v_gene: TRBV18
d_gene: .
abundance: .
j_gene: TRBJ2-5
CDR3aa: CASSMRRETQYF
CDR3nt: TGTGCCAGCTCAATGAGACGCGAGACCCAGTACTTC

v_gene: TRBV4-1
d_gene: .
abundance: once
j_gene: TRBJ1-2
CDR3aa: CASSQVIGTSYGYTF
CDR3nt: TGCGCCAGCAGCCAGGTTATCGGGACAAGCTATGGCTACACCTTC

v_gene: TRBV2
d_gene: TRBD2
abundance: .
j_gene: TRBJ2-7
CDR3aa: CASGGETSGRLYEQYF
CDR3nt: TGTGCCAGCGGAGGGGAGACTAGCGGGAGGCTATACGAGCAGTACTTC

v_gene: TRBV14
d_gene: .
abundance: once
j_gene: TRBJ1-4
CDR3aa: CASSQVMGIEEKLFF
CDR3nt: TGTGCCAGCAGCCAAGTGATGGGGATTGAGGAAAAACTGTTTTTT

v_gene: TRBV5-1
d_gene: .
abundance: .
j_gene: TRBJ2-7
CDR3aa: CASSFRTANPSAYEQYF
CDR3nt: TGCGCCAGCAGCTTTAGGACAGCGAACCCCTCGGCGTACGAGCAGTACTTC

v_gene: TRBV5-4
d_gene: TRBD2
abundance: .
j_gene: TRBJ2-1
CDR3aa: CASSGTGTSGIYEQFF
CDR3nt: TGTGCCAGCAGCGGAACCGGGACTAGCGGGATATATGAGCAGTTCTTC

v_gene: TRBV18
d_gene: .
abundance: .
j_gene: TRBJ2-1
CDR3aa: CASSPQHGQFF
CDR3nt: TGTGCCAGCTCACCACAGCATGGGCAGTTCTTC

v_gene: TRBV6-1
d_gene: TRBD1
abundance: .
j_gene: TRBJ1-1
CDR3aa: CASHRTGLTEAFF
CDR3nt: TGTGCCAGCCATAGGACAGGGCTTACTGAAGCTTTCTTT

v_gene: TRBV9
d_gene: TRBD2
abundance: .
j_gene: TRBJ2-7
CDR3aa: CASSPLAGAHEQYF
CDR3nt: TGTGCCAGCAGCCCGTTAGCGGGAGCCCACGAGCAGTACTTC

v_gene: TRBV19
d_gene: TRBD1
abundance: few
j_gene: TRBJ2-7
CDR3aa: CASSKDRDRVYEQYF
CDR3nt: TGTGCCAGTAGTAAAGACCGGGACAGGGTTTACGAGCAGTACTTC

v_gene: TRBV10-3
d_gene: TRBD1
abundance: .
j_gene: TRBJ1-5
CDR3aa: CAISDRATGDSNQPQHF
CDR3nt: TGTGCCATCAGTGATCGAGCGACAGGGGATAGCAATCAGCCCCAGCATTTT

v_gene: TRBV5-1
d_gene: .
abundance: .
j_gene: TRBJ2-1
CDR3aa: CASSLVAAGRSYNEQFF
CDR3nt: TGCGCCAGCAGCTTGGTAGCGGCAGGAAGATCCTACAATGAGCAGTTCTTC

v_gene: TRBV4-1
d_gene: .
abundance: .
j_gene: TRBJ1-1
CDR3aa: CASSPRYGTEAFF
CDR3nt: TGCGCCAGCAGCCCCCGGTATGGCACTGAAGCTTTCTTT

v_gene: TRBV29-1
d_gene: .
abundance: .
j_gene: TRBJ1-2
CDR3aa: CSVWDAMGYGYTF
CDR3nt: TGCAGCGTTTGGGACGCGATGGGCTATGGCTACACCTTC

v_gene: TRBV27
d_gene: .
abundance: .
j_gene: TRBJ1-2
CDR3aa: CASSLTGLAGYTF
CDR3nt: TGTGCCAGCAGTTTGACAGGTCTTGCTGGCTACACCTTC

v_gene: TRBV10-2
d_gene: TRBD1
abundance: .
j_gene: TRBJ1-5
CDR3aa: CASSEGTESNQPQHF
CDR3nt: TGCGCCAGCAGTGAGGGGACAGAGAGCAATCAGCCCCAGCATTTT

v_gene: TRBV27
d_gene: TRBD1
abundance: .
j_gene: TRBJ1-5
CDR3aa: CASTPGTGSLGNQPQHF
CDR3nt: TGTGCCAGTACACCCGGGACAGGGTCGTTAGGCAATCAGCCCCAGCATTTT